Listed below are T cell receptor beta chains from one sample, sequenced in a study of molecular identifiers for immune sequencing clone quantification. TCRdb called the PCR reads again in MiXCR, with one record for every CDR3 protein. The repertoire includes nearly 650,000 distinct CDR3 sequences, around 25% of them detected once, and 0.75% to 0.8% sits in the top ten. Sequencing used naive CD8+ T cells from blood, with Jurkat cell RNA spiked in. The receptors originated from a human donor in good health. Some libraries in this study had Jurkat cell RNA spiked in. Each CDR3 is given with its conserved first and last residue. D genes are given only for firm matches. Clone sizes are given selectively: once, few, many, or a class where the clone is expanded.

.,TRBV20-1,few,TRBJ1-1,TGCAGTGCTAGTTTGGGGGCCACTGAAGCTTTCTTT,CSASLGATEAFF
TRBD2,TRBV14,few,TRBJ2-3,TGTGCCAGCAGCCACGCACTAGCGCGGGGCACAGATACGCAGTATTTT,CASSHALARGTDTQYF
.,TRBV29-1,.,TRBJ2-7,TGCGGCGTAGTCGAACAGGGGGGGGAGCAGTACTTC,CGVVEQGGEQYF
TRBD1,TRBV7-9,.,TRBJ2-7,TGTGCCAGCAGCTCAGGACAGGGGACACCCTACGAGCAGTACTTC,CASSSGQGTPYEQYF
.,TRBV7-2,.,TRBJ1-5,TGTGCCAGCAGCTTAGACTATAGCAGTCAGCCCCAGCATTTT,CASSLDYSSQPQHF
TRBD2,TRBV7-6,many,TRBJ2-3,TGTGCCAGCAGCTTAGGGACTAGCGGGAGTTCTGATACGCAGTATTTT,CASSLGTSGSSDTQYF
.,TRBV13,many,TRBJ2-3,TGTGCCAGCAGCTTGGACGGAGGCACAGATACGCAGTATTTT,CASSLDGGTDTQYF
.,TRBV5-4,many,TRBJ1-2,TGTGCCAGCAGCTTGCTGGGCAGGATAAACTATGGCTACACCTTC,CASSLLGRINYGYTF
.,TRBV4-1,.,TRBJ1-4,TGCGCCAGCAGCCCCGGCGTTTCGCCTAGTGAAAAACTGTTTTTT,CASSPGVSPSEKLFF
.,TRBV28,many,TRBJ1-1,TGTGCCAGCAGTTTAGTACGGATGGAAGCTTTCTTT,CASSLVRMEAFF
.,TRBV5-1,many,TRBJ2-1,TGCGCCAGCAGCTTGGAGAACTACAATGAGCAGTTCTTC,CASSLENYNEQFF
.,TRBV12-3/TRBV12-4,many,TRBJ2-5,TGTGCCAGCAGTTTCACCGCTCGGGAGACCCAGTACTTC,CASSFTARETQYF